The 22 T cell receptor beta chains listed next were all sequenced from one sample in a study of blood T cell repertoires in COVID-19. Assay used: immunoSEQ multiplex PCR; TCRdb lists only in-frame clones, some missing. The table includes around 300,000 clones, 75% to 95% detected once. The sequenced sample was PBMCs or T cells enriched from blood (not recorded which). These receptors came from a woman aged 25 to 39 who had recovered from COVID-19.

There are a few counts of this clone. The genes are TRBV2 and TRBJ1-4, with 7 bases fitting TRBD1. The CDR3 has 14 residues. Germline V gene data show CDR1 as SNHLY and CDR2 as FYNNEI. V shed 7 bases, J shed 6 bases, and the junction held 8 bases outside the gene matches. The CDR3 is CASISGQGDEKLFF. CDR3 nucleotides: TGTGCCAGCATATCGGGCCAGGGGGATGAAAAACTGTTTTTT. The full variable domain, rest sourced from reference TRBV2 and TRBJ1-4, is EPEVTQTPSHQVTQMGQEVILRCVPISNHLYFYWYRQILGQKVEFLVSFYNNEISEKSEIFDDQFSVERPDGSNFTLKIRSTKLEDSAMYFCASISGQGDEKLFFGSGTQLSVL.

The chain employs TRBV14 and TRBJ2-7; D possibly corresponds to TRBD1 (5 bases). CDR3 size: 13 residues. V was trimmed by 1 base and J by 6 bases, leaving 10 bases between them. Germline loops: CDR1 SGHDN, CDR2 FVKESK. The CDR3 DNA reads TGTGCCAGCAGCCAAGTACGGCAGGGCGAGCAGTACTTC. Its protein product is CASSQVRQGEQYF.

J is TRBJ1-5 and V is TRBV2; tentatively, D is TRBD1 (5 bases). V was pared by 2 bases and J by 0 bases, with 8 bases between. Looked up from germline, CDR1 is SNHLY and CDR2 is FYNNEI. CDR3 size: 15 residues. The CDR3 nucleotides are TGTGCCAGCAGTGAACAGGGATATAGCAATCAGCCCCAGCATTTT. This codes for CASSEQGYSNQPQHF.

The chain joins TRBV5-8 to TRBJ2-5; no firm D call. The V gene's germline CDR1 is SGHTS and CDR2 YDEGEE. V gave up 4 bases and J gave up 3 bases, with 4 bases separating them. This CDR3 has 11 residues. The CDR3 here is CASSPEETQYF. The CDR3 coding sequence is TGTGCCAGCAGCCCAGAAGAGACCCAGTACTTC.

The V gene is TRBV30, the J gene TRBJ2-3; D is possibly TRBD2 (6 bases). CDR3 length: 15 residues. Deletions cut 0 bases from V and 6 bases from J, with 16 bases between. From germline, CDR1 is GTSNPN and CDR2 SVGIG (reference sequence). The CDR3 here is CAWSVTAGWLDTQYF. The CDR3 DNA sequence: TGTGCCTGGAGTGTGACGGCGGGATGGTTGGATACGCAGTATTTT. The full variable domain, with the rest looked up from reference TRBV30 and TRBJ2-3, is SQTIHQWPATLVQPVGSPLSLECTVEGTSNPNLYWYRQAAGRGLQLLFYSVGIGQISSEVPQNLSASRPQDRQFILSSKKLLLSDSGFYLCAWSVTAGWLDTQYFGPGTRLTVL.

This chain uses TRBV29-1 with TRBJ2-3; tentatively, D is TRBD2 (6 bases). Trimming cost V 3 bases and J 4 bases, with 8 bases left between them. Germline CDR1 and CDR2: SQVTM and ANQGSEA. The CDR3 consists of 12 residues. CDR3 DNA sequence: TGCAGCGTTGACGGGGGATCAGATACGCAGTATTTT. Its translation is CSVDGGSDTQYF.

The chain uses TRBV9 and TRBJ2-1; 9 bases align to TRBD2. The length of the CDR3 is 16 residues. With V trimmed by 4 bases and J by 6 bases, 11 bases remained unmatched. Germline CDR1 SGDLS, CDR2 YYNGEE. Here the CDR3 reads CASSHSRRGGINEQFF. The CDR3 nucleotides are TGTGCCAGCAGCCACTCCAGGCGGGGGGGGATCAATGAGCAGTTCTTC.

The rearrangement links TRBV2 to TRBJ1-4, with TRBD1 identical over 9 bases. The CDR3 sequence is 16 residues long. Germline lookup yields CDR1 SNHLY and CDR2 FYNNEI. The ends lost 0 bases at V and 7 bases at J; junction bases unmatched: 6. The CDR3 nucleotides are TGTGCCAGCAGTGAAGCAAGGGGACAGGGCAGTGAAAAACTGTTTTTT. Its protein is CASSEARGQGSEKLFF.

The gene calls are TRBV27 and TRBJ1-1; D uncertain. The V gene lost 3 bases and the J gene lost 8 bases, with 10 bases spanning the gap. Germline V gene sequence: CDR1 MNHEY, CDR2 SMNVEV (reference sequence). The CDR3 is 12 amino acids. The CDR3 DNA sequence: TGTGCCAGCAGTTTTCTCTCGGGAGAAGCTTTCTTT. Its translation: CASSFLSGEAFF.

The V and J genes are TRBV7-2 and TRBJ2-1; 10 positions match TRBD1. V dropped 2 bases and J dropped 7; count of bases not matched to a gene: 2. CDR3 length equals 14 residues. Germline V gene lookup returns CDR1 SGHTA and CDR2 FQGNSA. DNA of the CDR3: TGTGCCAGCAGCTTACCGGGACAGGGGAATGAGCAGTTCTTC. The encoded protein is CASSLPGQGNEQFF.

CDR3 in DNA: TGTGCCAGCAGGGACCGGACAGGGGAGGGTCAGCCCCAGCATTTT. Protein product: CASRDRTGEGQPQHF. The rearrangement uses TRBV28 and TRBJ1-5; 9 nucleotides align to TRBD1. The V gene end was trimmed by 6 bases and the J gene end by 6 bases; junction bases not matched to a gene: 9. CDR3 length equals 15 residues. The germline V gene encodes CDR1 MDHEN and CDR2 SYDVKM.

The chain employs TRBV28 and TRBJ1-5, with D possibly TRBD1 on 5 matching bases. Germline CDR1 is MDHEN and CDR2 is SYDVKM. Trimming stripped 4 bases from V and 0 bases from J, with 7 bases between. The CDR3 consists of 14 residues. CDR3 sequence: CASSSGFSNQPQHF. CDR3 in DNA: TGTGCCAGCAGTTCAGGGTTTAGCAATCAGCCCCAGCATTTT.

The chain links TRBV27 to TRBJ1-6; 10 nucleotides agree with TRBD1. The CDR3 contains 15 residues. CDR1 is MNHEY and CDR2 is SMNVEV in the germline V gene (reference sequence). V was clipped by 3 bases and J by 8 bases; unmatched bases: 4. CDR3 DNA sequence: TGTGCCAGCAGTTTGACCGACAGGGGGCATTCACCCCTCCACTTT. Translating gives CASSLTDRGHSPLHF.

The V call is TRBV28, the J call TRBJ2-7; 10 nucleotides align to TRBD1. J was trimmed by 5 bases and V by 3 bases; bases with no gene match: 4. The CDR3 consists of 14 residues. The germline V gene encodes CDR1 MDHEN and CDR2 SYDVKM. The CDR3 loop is CASSLMTGGHEQYF. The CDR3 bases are TGTGCCAGCAGTTTGATGACAGGGGGCCACGAGCAGTACTTC.

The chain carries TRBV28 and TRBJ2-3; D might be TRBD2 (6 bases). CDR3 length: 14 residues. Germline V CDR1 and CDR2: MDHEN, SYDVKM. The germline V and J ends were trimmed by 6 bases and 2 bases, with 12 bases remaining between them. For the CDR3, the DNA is TGTGCCAGCAGCGGGGGTTGGGTCACAGATACGCAGTATTTT. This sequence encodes CASSGGWVTDTQYF.

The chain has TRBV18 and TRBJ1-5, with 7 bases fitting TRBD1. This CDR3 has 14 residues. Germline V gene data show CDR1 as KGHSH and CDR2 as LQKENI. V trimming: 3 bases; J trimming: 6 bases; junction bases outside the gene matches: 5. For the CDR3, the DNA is TGTGCCAGCTCACCCGACAGGGCGGGTCAGCCCCAGCATTTT. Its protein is CASSPDRAGQPQHF.

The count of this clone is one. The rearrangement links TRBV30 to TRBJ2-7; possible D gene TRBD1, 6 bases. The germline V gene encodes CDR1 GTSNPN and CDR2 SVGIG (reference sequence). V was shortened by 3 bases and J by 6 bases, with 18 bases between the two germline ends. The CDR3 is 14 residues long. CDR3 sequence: CAWSYTTRGGEQYF. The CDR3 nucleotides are TGTGCCTGGAGCTATACAACCAGGGGTGGCGAGCAGTACTTC. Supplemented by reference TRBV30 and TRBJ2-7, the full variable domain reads SQTIHQWPATLVQPVGSPLSLECTVEGTSNPNLYWYRQAAGRGLQLLFYSVGIGQISSEVPQNLSASRPQDRQFILSSKKLLLSDSGFYLCAWSYTTRGGEQYFGPGTRLTVT.

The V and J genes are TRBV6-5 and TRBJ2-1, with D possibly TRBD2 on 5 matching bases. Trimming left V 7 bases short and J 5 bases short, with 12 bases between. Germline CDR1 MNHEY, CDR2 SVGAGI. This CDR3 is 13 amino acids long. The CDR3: CASNHVGDNEQFF. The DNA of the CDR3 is TGTGCCAGCAACCACGTCGGGGACAATGAGCAGTTCTTC.

This chain's CDR3 is CASSRRDSGANVLTF. The CDR3 nucleotides read TGTGCCAGTAGTCGCAGGGATTCGGGGGCCAACGTCCTGACTTTC. The J gene is TRBJ2-6, the V gene TRBV19; D possibly corresponds to TRBD1 (5 bases). The germline CDR1 and CDR2 sequences are LNHDA and SQIVND (reference sequence). V dropped 5 bases and J dropped 4 bases, with 12 bases sitting between them. This CDR3 region has 15 residues.

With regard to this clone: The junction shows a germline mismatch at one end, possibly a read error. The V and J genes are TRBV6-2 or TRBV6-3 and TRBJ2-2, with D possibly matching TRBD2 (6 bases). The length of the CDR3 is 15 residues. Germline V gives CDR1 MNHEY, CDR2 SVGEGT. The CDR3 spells CASSDSGSHTGELFF. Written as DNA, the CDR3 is TGTGCCAGCAGTGACTCCGGGAGTCACACCGGGGAGCTGTTTTTT.

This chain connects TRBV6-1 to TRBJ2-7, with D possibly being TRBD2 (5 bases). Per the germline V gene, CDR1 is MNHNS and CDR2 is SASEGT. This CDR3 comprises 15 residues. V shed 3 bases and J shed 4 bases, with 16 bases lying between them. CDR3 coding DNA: TGTGCCAGCAGTGAGGAGGCGTTCGAGGCTTACGAGCAGTACTTC. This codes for CASSEEAFEAYEQYF.

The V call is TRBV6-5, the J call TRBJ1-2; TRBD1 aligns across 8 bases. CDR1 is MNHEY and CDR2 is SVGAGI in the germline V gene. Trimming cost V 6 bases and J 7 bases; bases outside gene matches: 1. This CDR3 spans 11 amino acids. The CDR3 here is CASSQGAGYTF. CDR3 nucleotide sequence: TGTGCCAGCAGCCAGGGGGCTGGCTACACCTTC.